The clone carrying this TCR beta chain was observed at least ten times. Its antigen is as yet unknown. The source of the sample is a study of CD8 T cells in ankylosing spondylitis. The CDR3 has 14 residues. V gave up 3 bases and J gave up 3 bases, with 12 bases separating them. TCR beta libraries were made by quantitative 5'-RACE with molecular barcodes. One entry per CDR3 protein results from TCRdb running MiXCR on the 5' RACE reads. The sample gives some 330,000 distinct CDR3 sequences, roughly 8% of which show up once; roughly 15% is in the top ten. Regarding the study as a whole: Peripheral blood held disease-linked clones only at relatively low frequency, and these were CD8+. Made up of fewer than 10 highly homologous variants, a TCR beta motif appeared characteristic of ankylosing spondylitis blood.

The chain carries TRBV12-3 or TRBV12-4 and TRBJ2-7, with D perhaps TRBD2 (6 bases). The TCR was taken from a male donor with ankylosing spondylitis. Sequences were obtained from blood, either unsorted or a sorted T cell fraction (not recorded which). The CDR3 nucleotides read TGTGCCAGCAGTTTCAGCCGGGAGCTCTACGAGCAGTACTTC. Protein product: CASSFSRELYEQYF.